This T cell receptor (beta chain) was documented in a study of blood T cell repertoires in COVID-19. Study in general: Some COVID-19 samples were acute and others convalescent; all came from the United States, Italy and Spain.

Measured with immunoSEQ multiplex PCR; TCRdb has only the in-frame clones, and not every one. The top ten clones hold around 13% of a sample with 65,000 to 75,000 clones, 91% of them seen once. Germline V gives CDR1 SGHRS, CDR2 YFSETQ. V dropped 4 bases and J dropped 3; count of bases not matched to a gene: 9. The CDR3 has 16 residues. The clonotype was recovered from a human donor with active COVID-19. The donor label of this sample is uncertain. The V and J genes are TRBV5-1 and TRBJ2-2, with 7 bases aligning to TRBD1. The sequenced sample was peripheral blood. CDR3 nucleotides: TGCGCCAGCAGCCGGAATACAGGGGCGGACACCGGGGAGCTGTTTTTT. It codes for CASSRNTGADTGELFF.